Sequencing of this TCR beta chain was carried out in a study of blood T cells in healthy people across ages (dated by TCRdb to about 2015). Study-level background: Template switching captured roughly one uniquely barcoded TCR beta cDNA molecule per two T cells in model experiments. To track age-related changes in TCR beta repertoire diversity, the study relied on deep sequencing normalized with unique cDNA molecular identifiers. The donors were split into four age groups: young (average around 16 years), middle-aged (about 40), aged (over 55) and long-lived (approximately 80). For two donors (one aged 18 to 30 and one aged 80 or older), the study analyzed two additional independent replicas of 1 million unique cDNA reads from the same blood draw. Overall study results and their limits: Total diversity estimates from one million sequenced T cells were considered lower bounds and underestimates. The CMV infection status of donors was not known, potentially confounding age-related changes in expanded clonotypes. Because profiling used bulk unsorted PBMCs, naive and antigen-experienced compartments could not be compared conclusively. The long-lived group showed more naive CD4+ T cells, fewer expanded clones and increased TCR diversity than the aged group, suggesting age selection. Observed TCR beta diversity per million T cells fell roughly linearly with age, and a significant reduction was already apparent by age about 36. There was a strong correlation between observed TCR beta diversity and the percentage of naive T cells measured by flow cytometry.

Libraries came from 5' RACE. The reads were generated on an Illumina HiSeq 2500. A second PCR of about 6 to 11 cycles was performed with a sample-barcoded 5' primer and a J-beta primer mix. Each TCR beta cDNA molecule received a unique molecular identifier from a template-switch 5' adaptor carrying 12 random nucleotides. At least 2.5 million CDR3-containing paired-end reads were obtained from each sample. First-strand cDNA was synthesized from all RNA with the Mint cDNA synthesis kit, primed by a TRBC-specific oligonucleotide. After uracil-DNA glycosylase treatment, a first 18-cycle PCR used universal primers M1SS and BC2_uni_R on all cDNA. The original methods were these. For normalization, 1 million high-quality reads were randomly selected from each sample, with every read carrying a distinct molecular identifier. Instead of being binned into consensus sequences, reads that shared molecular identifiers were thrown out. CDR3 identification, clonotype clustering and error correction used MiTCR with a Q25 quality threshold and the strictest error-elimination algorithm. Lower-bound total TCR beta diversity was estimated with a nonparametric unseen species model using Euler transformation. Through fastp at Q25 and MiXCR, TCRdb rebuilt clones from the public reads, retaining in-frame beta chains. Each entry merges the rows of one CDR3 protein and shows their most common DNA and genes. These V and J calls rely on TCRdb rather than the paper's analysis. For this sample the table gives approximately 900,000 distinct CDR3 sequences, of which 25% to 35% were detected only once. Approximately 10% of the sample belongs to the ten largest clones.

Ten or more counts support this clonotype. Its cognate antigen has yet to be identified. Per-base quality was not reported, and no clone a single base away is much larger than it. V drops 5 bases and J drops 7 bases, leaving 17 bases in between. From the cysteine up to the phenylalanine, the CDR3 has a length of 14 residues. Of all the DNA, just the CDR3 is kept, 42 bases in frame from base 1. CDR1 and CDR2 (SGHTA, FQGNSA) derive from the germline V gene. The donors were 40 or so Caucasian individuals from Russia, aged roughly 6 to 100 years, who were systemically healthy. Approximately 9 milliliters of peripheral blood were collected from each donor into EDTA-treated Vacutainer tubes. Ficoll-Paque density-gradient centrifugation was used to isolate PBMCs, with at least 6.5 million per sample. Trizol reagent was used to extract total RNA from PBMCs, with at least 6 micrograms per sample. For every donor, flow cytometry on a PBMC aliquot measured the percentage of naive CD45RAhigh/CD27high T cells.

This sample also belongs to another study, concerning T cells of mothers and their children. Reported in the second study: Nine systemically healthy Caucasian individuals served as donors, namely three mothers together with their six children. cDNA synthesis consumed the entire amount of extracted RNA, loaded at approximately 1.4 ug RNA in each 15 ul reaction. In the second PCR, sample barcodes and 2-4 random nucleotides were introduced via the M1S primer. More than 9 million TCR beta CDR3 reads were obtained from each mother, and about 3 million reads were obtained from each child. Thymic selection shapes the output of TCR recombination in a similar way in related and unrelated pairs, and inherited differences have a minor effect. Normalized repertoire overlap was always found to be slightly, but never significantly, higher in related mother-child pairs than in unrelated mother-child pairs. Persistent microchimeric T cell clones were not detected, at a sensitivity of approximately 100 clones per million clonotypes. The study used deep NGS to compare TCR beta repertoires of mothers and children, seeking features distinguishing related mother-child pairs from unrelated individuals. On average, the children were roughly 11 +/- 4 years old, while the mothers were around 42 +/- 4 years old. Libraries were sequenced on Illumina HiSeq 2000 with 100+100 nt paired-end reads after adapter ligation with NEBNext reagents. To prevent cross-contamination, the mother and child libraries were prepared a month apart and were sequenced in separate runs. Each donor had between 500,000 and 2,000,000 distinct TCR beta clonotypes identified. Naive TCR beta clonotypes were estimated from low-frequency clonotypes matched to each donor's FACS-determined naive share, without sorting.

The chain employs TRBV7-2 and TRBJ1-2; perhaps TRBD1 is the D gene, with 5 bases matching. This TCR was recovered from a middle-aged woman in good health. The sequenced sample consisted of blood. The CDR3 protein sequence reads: CASSGLDFRGGYTF. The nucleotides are TGTGCCAGCAGCGGCCTGGATTTTAGGGGTGGCTACACCTTC. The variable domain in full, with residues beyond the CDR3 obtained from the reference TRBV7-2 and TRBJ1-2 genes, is GAGVSQSPSNKVTEKGKDVELRCDPISGHTALYWYRQSLGQGLEFLIYFQGNSAPDKSGLPSDRFSAERTGGSVSTLTIQRTQQEDSAVYLCASSGLDFRGGYTFGSGTRLTVV.